This T cell receptor beta chain was sequenced for a study of shared clonotypes between healthy human individuals. The CDR3 consists of 13 residues. Germline CDR1 GTSNPN, CDR2 SVGIG (reference sequence). With 4 bases clipped from V and 3 bases from J, the junction kept 4 bases outside the gene matches. Study-wide results and caveats: Larger estimated richness was generally seen in naive subsets than in memory subsets.

The table came from immunoSEQ multiplex PCR; TCRdb's copy has only in-frame clones and leaves some out. Here the sample spans approximately 2.5 million clones, about 92% being singletons. This clone was observed a few times. The antigen remains undetermined. Sequencing was done on a sample of naive CD4+ T cells sorted from blood. Subset noted: CD45RA+ positively selected. The chain has TRBV30 and TRBJ1-1, with 8 bases that match TRBD1. The clonotype originates from a man between 18 and 35 years old in good health. The CDR3 DNA follows: TGTGCCTGGACAGGGGGCTTCGACACTGAAGCTTTCTTT. Amino acid sequence: CAWTGGFDTEAFF.